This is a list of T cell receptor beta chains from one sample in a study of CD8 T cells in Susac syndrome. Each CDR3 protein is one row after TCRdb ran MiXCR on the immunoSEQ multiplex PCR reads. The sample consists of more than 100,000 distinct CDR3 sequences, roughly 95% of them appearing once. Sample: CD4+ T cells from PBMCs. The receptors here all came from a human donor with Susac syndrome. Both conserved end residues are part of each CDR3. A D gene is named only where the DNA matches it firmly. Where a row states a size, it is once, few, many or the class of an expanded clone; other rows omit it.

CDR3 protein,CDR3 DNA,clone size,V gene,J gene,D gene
CASRTSGGYNEQFF,TGCGCCAGCAGGACTAGCGGAGGGTACAATGAGCAGTTCTTC,NA,TRBV5-1,TRBJ2-1,TRBD2
CASGLGSGRAEFF,TGTGCTAGTGGTTTGGGTAGCGGGAGGGCCGAGTTCTTC,NA,TRBV12-5,TRBJ2-1,TRBD2
CASSPLAGEYNEQFF,TGTGCCAGCTCACCATTAGCGGGAGAATACAATGAGCAGTTCTTC,NA,TRBV18,TRBJ2-1,TRBD2
CSVDSRFITEAFF,TGCAGCGTTGATTCAAGGTTCATCACTGAAGCTTTCTTT,NA,TRBV29-1,TRBJ1-1,NA
CASSRPGQLGGNEQFF,TGTGCCAGCAGTCGACCGGGACAATTAGGTGGGAATGAGCAGTTCTTC,NA,TRBV9,TRBJ2-1,NA
CASSGAGNGYTF,TGTGCCAGCAGTGGAGCAGGGAATGGCTACACCTTC,NA,TRBV2,TRBJ1-2,NA
CASSIGRLAGVDEQFF,TGTGCCAGTAGTATAGGGCGACTAGCGGGGGTCGATGAGCAGTTCTTC,NA,TRBV19,TRBJ2-1,TRBD2
CASSSGYSGSYEQYF,TGTGCCAGCAGCTCCGGGTACTCCGGATCCTACGAGCAGTACTTC,NA,TRBV6-5,TRBJ2-7,NA
CSASSRETQYF,TGCAGTGCTAGCTCCCGAGAGACCCAGTACTTC,NA,TRBV20-1,TRBJ2-5,NA
CASSPWRVGDTQYF,TGTGCCAGCAGCCCCTGGCGGGTAGGAGATACGCAGTATTTT,once,TRBV3-1,TRBJ2-3,NA
CASSVRTGAETQYF,TGTGCCAGCAGCGTTAGGACAGGGGCAGAGACCCAGTACTTC,NA,TRBV7-2,TRBJ2-5,TRBD1
CSALPDTQYF,TGCAGTGCCCTCCCAGATACGCAGTATTTT,NA,TRBV20-1,TRBJ2-3,NA
CSVGRTLNTGELFF,TGCAGCGTCGGCCGGACACTGAACACCGGGGAGCTGTTTTTT,NA,TRBV29-1,TRBJ2-2,NA
CASSLPGGFNEQFF,TGTGCCAGCAGCTTGCCGGGAGGGTTCAATGAGCAGTTCTTC,NA,TRBV5-6,TRBJ2-1,TRBD2
CASSLVLSTRDRFSNEQFF,TGTGCCAGCAGTTTAGTGCTATCGACCCGGGACAGATTCAGCAATGAGCAGTTCTTC,NA,TRBV12-3/TRBV12-4,TRBJ2-1,TRBD1
CASSISGDQPQHF,TGTGCCAGTAGTATCTCGGGGGATCAGCCCCAGCATTTT,NA,TRBV19,TRBJ1-5,NA
CSAARQPNTEAFF,TGCAGTGCAGCCAGACAGCCGAACACTGAAGCTTTCTTT,NA,TRBV20-1,TRBJ1-1,NA
CASYSGSPDTQYF,TGCGCCAGCTATAGCGGGAGTCCAGATACGCAGTATTTT,once,TRBV5-1,TRBJ2-3,TRBD2
CASTPWVADGTGELFF,TGTGCCAGCACCCCTTGGGTAGCGGATGGCACCGGGGAGCTGTTTTTT,NA,TRBV9,TRBJ2-2,NA
CASSQEGNRDYGYTF,TGCGCCAGCAGCCAAGAGGGGAACAGAGACTATGGCTACACCTTC,NA,TRBV4-1,TRBJ1-2,NA
CASSQDRAWIGAGTDTQYF,TGTGCCAGCAGCCAAGATCGGGCGTGGATAGGGGCCGGCACAGATACGCAGTATTTT,NA,TRBV4-2,TRBJ2-3,NA
CSATGTSGVRDTQYF,TGCAGTGCGACCGGGACTAGCGGGGTCCGTGATACGCAGTATTTT,NA,TRBV20-1,TRBJ2-3,TRBD2
CASSSGLVIIDEQFF,TGTGCCAGCAGCTCGGGACTAGTAATCATCGATGAGCAGTTCTTC,NA,TRBV7-2,TRBJ2-1,TRBD2
CSGRTGRTDTQYF,TGCAGCGGAAGGACAGGGCGCACAGATACGCAGTATTTT,NA,TRBV29-1,TRBJ2-3,TRBD1
CASSLFALAGLPGELFF,TGTGCCAGCAGCTTATTCGCTCTAGCGGGTCTTCCCGGGGAGCTGTTTTTT,NA,TRBV7-2,TRBJ2-2,TRBD2
CASALGQPQHF,TGTGCTAGTGCCTTAGGGCAGCCCCAGCATTTT,NA,TRBV12-5,TRBJ1-5,NA
CARSGSNEQYF,TGTGCCAGAAGCGGGAGTAACGAGCAGTACTTC,NA,TRBV2,TRBJ2-7,TRBD2
CASSPGQSYNEQFF,TGTGCCAGCAGCCCCGGACAATCCTACAATGAGCAGTTCTTC,NA,TRBV7-2,TRBJ2-1,NA
CASSLLAGAGQETQYF,TGTGCCAGCAGTCTCCTAGCGGGAGCTGGGCAAGAGACCCAGTACTTC,NA,TRBV7-6,TRBJ2-5,TRBD2
CASSPGGVTPNEQFF,TGTGCCAGCTCACCTGGAGGTGTTACCCCCAATGAGCAGTTCTTC,NA,TRBV18,TRBJ2-1,NA
CASSMRGEETQYF,TGTGCCAGTAGTATGCGGGGGGAAGAGACCCAGTACTTC,NA,TRBV19,TRBJ2-5,TRBD2
CASSPPLGGQETQYF,TGTGCCAGCTCACCACCGTTGGGGGGACAAGAGACCCAGTACTTC,NA,TRBV18,TRBJ2-5,NA
CASSSPPGTGATGELFF,TGTGCCAGCAGCTCACCCCCCGGGACAGGGGCTACCGGGGAGCTGTTTTTT,NA,TRBV7-2,TRBJ2-2,TRBD1
CASTSPGHGAFF,TGTGCCAGCACTTCCCCGGGACATGGGGCTTTCTTT,NA,TRBV28,TRBJ1-1,NA
CASSRVEDTQYF,TGCGCCAGCAGTAGGGTAGAAGATACGCAGTATTTT,once,TRBV5-1,TRBJ2-3,NA
CASSLAPVGETQYF,TGTGCCAGCAGCTTAGCGCCAGTAGGCGAGACCCAGTACTTC,NA,TRBV7-9,TRBJ2-5,NA
CASSLSAIYEQYF,TGTGCCAGCAGTCTGTCAGCAATCTACGAGCAGTACTTC,NA,TRBV12-3/TRBV12-4,TRBJ2-7,NA
CASSLEGSGELFF,TGTGCCAGCAGTTTAGAGGGGTCCGGGGAGCTGTTTTTT,NA,TRBV12-3/TRBV12-4,TRBJ2-2,NA
CASSSAINEQFF,TGTGCCAGCAGCTCAGCCATCAATGAGCAGTTCTTC,NA,TRBV7-2,TRBJ2-1,NA
CASSQEKMLGYNEQFF,TGTGCCAGCAGCCAAGAAAAGATGCTGGGCTACAATGAGCAGTTCTTC,NA,TRBV3-1,TRBJ2-1,NA
CASSVGILYEQYF,TGTGCCAGCAGTGTGGGGATCCTCTACGAGCAGTACTTC,NA,TRBV12-3/TRBV12-4,TRBJ2-7,NA
CASKKDSGNTIYF,TGCGCCAGCAAAAAGGACTCTGGAAACACCATATATTTT,NA,TRBV5-1,TRBJ1-3,NA
CASSVAPGQGADTQYF,TGTGCCAGCAGCGTCGCCCCCGGACAGGGGGCAGATACGCAGTATTTT,NA,TRBV9,TRBJ2-3,TRBD1
CASSPLPGQSNEKLFF,TGTGCCAGCAGCCCTCTACCGGGACAGTCTAATGAAAAACTGTTTTTT,NA,TRBV11-2,TRBJ1-4,TRBD1
CSARDPAAPQETQYF,TGCAGTGCTAGAGATCCGGCAGCACCTCAAGAGACCCAGTACTTC,NA,TRBV20-1,TRBJ2-5,NA
CASSLVGEKTDTQYF,TGTGCCAGCAGCTTAGTAGGGGAGAAGACAGATACGCAGTATTTT,NA,TRBV7-9,TRBJ2-3,NA
CASSLAGASEAFF,TGCGCCAGCAGCTTGGCAGGGGCTAGTGAAGCTTTCTTT,NA,TRBV5-1,TRBJ1-1,NA
CASSYSGTGVVEQFF,TGTGCCAGCAGTTACTCGGGGACAGGGGTCGTTGAGCAGTTCTTC,NA,TRBV6-5,TRBJ2-1,TRBD1
CASTPGPFYEQYF,TGTGCCAGCACCCCGGGTCCATTCTACGAGCAGTACTTC,NA,TRBV28,TRBJ2-7,NA
CAWSPQSYEQYF,TGTGCCTGGAGTCCCCAGAGCTACGAGCAGTACTTC,NA,TRBV30,TRBJ2-7,NA